The T cell receptor (beta chain) described here comes from a study of shared clonotypes between healthy human individuals. Study-wide background: Per donor, CD8 memory used one plate, CD8 naive used two, CD4 memory used three and CD4 naive used three.

Some clones are missing from TCRdb's copy, which holds only in-frame ones; the method was immunoSEQ multiplex PCR. In the table there are just under 95,000 clones, approximately 70% of which are singletons. This CDR3 has 15 residues. The V gene's germline CDR1 is SGHTA and CDR2 FQGNSA. Trimming cost V 3 bases and J 4 bases, with 14 bases left between them. The TCR comes from a man younger than 40 in good health. The genes are TRBV7-2 and TRBJ2-3; TRBD2 is a possible D gene (5 bases). Sequencing was performed on memory CD8+ T cells sorted from blood. Stated subset: CD45RO+ cells pooled with CCR7-negative TemRA cells. The CDR3 DNA is TGTGCCAGCAGCTTGCAAGCGGTTGGGGCAGATACGCAGTATTTT. Protein sequence: CASSLQAVGADTQYF.